This T cell receptor (beta chain) was profiled in a study of blood T cell repertoires in COVID-19. The CDR3 runs 11 residues. Germline values: CDR1 DFQATT, CDR2 SNEGSKA (reference sequence). Deletions cut 7 bases from V and 5 bases from J, with 11 bases between. Only in-frame clones appear in the TCRdb table, and some are missing; sequencing was by immunoSEQ multiplex PCR. The sample lists approximately 240,000 clones, approximately 83% occurring once. This sequence originates from a woman aged 25 to 39 who had recovered from COVID-19. The chain combines TRBV20-1 with TRBJ1-1, with D hard to call. Material: peripheral blood. In DNA form, the CDR3 reads TGCAGTGTTCTTGGAGAAACTGAAGCTTTCTTT. Protein: CSVLGETEAFF.